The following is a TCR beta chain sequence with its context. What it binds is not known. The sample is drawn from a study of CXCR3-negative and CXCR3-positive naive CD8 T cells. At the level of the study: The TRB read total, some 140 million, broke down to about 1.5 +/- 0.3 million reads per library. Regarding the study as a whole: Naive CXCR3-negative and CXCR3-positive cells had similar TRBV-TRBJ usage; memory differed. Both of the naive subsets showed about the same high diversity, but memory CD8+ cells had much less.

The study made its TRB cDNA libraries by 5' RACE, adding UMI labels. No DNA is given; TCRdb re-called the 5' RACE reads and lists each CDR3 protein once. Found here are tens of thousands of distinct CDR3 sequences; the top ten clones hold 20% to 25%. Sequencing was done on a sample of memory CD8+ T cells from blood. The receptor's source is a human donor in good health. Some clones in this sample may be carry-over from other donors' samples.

CDR3 protein: CASSSHDGIYNEQFF. This chain joins TRBV9 and TRBJ2-1; the TRBD1 assignment by TCRdb is unverifiable without DNA. CDR1 and CDR2 (germline): SGDLS, YYNGEE. The CDR3 runs 15 residues.